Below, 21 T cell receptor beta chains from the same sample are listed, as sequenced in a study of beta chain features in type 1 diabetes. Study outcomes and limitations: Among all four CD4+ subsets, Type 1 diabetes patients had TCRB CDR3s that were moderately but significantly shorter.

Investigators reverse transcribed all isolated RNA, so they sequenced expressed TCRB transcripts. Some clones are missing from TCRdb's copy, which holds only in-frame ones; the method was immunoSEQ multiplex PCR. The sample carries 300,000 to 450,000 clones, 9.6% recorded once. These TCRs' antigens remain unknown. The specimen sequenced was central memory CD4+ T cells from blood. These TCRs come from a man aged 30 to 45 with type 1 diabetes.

Written as DNA, the CDR3 is TGTGCCAGCAGTTTATCGAGGACAGGGTATGGCTACACCTTC. This translates into CASSLSRTGYGYTF. The rearrangement links TRBV28 to TRBJ1-2, with 8 bases fitting TRBD1. Losses at the gene ends were 1 base for V and 5 bases for J; bases not matched to a gene: 3. This CDR3 is built from 14 residues. Germline V gene sequence: CDR1 MDHEN, CDR2 SYDVKM.

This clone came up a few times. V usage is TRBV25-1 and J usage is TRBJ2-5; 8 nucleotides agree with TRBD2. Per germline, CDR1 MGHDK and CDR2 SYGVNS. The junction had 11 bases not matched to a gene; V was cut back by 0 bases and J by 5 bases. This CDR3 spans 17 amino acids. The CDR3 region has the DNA TGTGCCAGCAGTGAATATCCCGGGAGGGTCGGTAAGGAGACCCAGTACTTC. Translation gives CASSEYPGRVGKETQYF.

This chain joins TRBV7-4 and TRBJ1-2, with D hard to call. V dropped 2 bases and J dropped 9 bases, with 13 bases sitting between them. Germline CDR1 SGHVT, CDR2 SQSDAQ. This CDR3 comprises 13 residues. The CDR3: CASSLRTDYSYTF. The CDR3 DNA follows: TGTGCCAGCAGCTTAAGGACTGATTATAGCTACACCTTC.

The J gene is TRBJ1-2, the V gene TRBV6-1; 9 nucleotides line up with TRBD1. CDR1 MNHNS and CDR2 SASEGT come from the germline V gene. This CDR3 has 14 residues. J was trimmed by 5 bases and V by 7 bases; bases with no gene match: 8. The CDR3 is CASNGAGTGYGYTF. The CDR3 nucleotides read TGTGCCAGCAACGGTGCCGGGACAGGGTATGGCTACACCTTC.

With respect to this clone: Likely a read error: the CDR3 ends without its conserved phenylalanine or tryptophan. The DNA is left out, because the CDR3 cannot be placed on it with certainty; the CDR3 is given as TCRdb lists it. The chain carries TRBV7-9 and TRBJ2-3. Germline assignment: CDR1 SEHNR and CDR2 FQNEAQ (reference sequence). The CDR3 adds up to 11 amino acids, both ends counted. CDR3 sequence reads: CASSFPGPCCL.

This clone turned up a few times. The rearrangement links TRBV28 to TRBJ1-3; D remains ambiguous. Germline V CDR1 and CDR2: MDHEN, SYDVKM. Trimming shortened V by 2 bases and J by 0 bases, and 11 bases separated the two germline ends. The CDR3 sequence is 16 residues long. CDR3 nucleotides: TGTGCCAGCAGTTTAGGCCATCCCTTCTCTGGAAACACCATATATTTT. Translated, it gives CASSLGHPFSGNTIYF.

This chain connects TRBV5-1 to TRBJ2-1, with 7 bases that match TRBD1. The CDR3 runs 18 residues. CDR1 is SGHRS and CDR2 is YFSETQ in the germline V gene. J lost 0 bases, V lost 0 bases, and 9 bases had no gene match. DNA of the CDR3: TGCGCCAGCAGCTTGGAAGGGGGCTGGATGAGCTCCTACAATGAGCAGTTCTTC. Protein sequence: CASSLEGGWMSSYNEQFF.

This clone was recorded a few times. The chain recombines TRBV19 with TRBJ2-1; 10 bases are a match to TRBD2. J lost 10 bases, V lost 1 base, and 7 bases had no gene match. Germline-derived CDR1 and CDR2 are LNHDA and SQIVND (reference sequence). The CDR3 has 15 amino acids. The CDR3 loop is CASSIGLAGVGEQFF. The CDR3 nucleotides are TGTGCCAGTAGTATAGGCCTAGCGGGAGTTGGGGAGCAGTTCTTC.

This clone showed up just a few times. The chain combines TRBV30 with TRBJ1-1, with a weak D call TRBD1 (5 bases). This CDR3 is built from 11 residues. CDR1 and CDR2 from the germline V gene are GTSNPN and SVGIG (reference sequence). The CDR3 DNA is TGTGCGTACGGGAGGGGCGCTGAAGCTTTCTTT. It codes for CAYGRGAEAFF.

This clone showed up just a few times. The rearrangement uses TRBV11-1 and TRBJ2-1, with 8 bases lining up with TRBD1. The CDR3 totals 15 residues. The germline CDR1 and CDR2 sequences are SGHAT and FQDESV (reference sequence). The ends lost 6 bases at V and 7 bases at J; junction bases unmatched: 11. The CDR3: CASSIIGQGTNEQFF. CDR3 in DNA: TGTGCCAGCAGTATTATCGGACAGGGAACAAATGAGCAGTTCTTC.

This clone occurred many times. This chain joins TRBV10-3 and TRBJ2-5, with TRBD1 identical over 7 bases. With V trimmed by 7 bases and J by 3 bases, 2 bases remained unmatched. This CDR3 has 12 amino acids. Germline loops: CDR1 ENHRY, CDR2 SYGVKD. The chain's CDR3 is CAIKGTEETQYF. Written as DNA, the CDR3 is TGTGCCATCAAGGGGACAGAAGAGACCCAGTACTTC.

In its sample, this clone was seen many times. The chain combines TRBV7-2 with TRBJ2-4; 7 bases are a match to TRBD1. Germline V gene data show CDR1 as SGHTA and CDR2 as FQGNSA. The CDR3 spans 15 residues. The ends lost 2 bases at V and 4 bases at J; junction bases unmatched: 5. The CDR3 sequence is CASSLRGGGKNIQYF. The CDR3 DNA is TGTGCCAGCAGCTTAAGAGGGGGCGGAAAAAACATTCAGTACTTC.

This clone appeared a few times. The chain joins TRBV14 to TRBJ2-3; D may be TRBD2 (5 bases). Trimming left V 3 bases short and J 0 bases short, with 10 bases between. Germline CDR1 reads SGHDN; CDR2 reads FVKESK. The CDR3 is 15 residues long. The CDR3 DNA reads TGTGCCAGCAGCCAGCAAGCGGTTAGCACAGATACGCAGTATTTT. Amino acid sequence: CASSQQAVSTDTQYF.

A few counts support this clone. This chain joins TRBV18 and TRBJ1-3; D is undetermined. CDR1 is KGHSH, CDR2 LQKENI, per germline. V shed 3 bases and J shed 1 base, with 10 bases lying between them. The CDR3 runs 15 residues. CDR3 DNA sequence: TGTGCCAGCTCACCTATGGACTTGTCTGGAAACACCATATATTTT. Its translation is CASSPMDLSGNTIYF.

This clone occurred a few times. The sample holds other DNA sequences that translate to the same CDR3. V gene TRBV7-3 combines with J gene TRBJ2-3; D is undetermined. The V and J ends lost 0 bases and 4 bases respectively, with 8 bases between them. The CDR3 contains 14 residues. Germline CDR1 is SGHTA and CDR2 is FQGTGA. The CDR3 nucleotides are TGTGCCAGCAGCTTAACTACCCGGGCAGATACGCAGTATTTT. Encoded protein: CASSLTTRADTQYF.

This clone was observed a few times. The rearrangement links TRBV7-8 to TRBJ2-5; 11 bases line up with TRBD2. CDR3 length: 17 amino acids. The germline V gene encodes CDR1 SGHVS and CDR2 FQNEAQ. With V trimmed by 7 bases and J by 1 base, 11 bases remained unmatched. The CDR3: CASTPRRLAGSQETQYF. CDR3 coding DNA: TGTGCCAGCACCCCCCGCCGACTAGCGGGGAGCCAAGAGACCCAGTACTTC. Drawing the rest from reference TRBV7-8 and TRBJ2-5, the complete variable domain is GAGVSQSPRYKVAKRGQDVALRCDPISGHVSLFWYQQALGQGPEFLTYFQNEAQLDKSGLPSDRFFAERPEGSVSTLKIQRTQQEDSAVYLCASTPRRLAGSQETQYFGPGTRLLVL.

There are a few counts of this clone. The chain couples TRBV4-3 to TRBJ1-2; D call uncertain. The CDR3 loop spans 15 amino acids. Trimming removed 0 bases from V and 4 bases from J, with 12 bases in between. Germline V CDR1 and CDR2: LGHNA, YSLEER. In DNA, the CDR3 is TGCGCCAGCAGCCAAGATCGTGGACCTAGCTATGGCTACACCTTC. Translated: CASSQDRGPSYGYTF.

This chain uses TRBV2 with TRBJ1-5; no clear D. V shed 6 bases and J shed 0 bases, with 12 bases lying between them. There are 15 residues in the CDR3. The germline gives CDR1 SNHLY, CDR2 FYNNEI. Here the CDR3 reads CASSPIGDSNQPQHF. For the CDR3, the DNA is TGTGCCAGCAGCCCGATTGGGGATAGCAATCAGCCCCAGCATTTT.

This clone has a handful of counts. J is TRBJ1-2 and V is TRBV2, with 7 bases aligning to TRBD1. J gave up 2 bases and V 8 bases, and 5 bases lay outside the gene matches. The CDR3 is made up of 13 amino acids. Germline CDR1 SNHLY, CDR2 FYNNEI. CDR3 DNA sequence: TGTGCCAGCTCGGACAGGAGGAACTATGGCTACACCTTC. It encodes CASSDRRNYGYTF.

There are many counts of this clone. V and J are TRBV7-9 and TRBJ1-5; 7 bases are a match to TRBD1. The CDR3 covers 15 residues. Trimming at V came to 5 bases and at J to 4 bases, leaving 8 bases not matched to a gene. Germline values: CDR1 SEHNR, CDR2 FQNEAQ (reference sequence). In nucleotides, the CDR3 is TGTGCCAGCAGCCCCTGGACAGGAACTAATCAGCCCCAGCATTTT. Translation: CASSPWTGTNQPQHF.

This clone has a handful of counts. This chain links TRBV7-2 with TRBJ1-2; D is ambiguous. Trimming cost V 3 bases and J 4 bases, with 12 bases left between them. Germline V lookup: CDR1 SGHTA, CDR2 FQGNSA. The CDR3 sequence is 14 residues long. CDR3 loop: CASSLNRAGYGYTF. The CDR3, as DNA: TGTGCCAGCAGCTTGAACAGAGCTGGCTATGGCTACACCTTC. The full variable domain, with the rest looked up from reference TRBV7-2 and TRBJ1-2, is GAGVSQSPSNKVTEKGKDVELRCDPISGHTALYWYRQSLGQGLEFLIYFQGNSAPDKSGLPSDRFSAERTGGSVSTLTIQRTQQEDSAVYLCASSLNRAGYGYTFGSGTRLTVV.